These T cell receptor beta chains were read from a single sample in a study of T cell changes during pregnancy in multiple sclerosis. Clones were read by immunoSEQ multiplex PCR, and TCRdb kept only the in-frame ones, dropping some. The repertoire holds about 23,000 clones, with about 90% as singletons. The material sequenced was CD8+ T cells from peripheral blood mononuclear cells, taken after pregnancy. These receptors came from a female donor with multiple sclerosis, enrolled in a pregnancy study. CDR3s include the opening cysteine and the closing phenylalanine or tryptophan.

V: TRBV27
J: TRBJ2-5
CDR3: CASSFGTGYTQYF

V: TRBV9
J: TRBJ2-5
CDR3: CASSTQLAGGQETQYF

V: TRBV6-1
J: TRBJ2-7
CDR3: CASSEGLAGGLHSYEQYF

V: TRBV4-3
J: TRBJ2-5
CDR3: CASSQLYGGTSEKDWETQYF

V: TRBV6-5
J: TRBJ2-4
CDR3: CASSYDSNLAKNIQYF

V: TRBV6-5
J: TRBJ1-2
CDR3: CASSYSEGGNYGYTF

V: TRBV19
J: TRBJ1-5
CDR3: CASITDGLSIQPQHF

V: TRBV29-1
J: TRBJ2-1
CDR3: CSVEADYNEQFF

V: TRBV19
J: TRBJ1-2
CDR3: CASNFAGLKGDGYTF

V: TRBV7-9
J: TRBJ2-7
CDR3: CASSSQVPEQYF

V: TRBV25-1
J: TRBJ1-1
CDR3: CASRGLTRQGARDTEAFF

V: TRBV7-3
J: TRBJ2-3
CDR3: CASSLRGGADTQYF

V: TRBV5-6
J: TRBJ1-1
CDR3: CASSLAQGTEAFF

V: TRBV7-9
J: TRBJ2-3
CDR3: CASNNVGTSSADTQYF

V: TRBV9
J: TRBJ2-2
CDR3: CASSVTSGGAGELFF

V: TRBV4-3
J: TRBJ2-5
CDR3: CASSQGTGGWRETQYF

V: TRBV4-1
J: TRBJ1-1
CDR3: CASSHRGQMNTEAFF